The 11 T cell receptor beta chains below were found in one sample sequenced in a study of blood T cell repertoires in COVID-19. TCRdb's copy holds only in-frame clones and misses some; the assay was immunoSEQ multiplex PCR. Of 150,000 to 200,000 clones listed, around 89% are singletons. Sequencing was performed on peripheral blood. Receptors originate from a man between 18 and 29 years old who had recovered from COVID-19.

The V and J genes are TRBV10-3 and TRBJ2-2; TRBD1 agrees at 12 bases. Per germline, CDR1 ENHRY and CDR2 SYGVKD. CDR3 size: 15 residues. With 6 bases clipped from V and 8 bases from J, the junction kept 7 bases outside the gene matches. In DNA, the CDR3 is TGTGCCATCAGGCCCGGGACAGGGGGCTTGGGGGAGCTGTTTTTT. It translates to CAIRPGTGGLGELFF.

On this clone itself: The junction differs from germline at one of its ends, possibly a read error. The J gene is TRBJ2-5, the V gene TRBV29-1; 12 nucleotides match TRBD2. CDR1 is SQVTM, CDR2 ANQGSEA, per germline. The CDR3 contains 12 residues. In DNA, the CDR3 is TGCAGCGTTCCCGGGACTAGCGGGCCCTCTCACTTC. Translation gives CSVPGTSGPSHF.

The genes are TRBV5-4 and TRBJ2-7, with D perhaps TRBD2 (7 bases). V gave up 4 bases and J gave up 0 bases, with 17 bases separating them. Per the germline V gene, CDR1 is SGHNT and CDR2 is YYREEE (reference sequence). CDR3 size: 16 residues. CDR3 protein: CASSPGGGASSYEQYF. Here the CDR3 DNA reads TGTGCCAGCAGCCCGGGGGGCGGGGCCAGCTCCTACGAGCAGTACTTC.

CDR3: CATYRGLPPEAFF. The CDR3 DNA reads as TGTGCCACCTACAGGGGCCTACCCCCTGAAGCTTTCTTT. The J gene is TRBJ1-1, the V gene TRBV19; 7 nucleotides align to TRBD1. The CDR3 is 13 amino acids. V trimming: 10 bases; J trimming: 6 bases; junction bases outside the gene matches: 11. Germline V CDR1 and CDR2: LNHDA, SQIVND (reference sequence). The full variable domain, rest sourced from reference TRBV19 and TRBJ1-1, is DGGITQSPKYLFRKEGQNVTLSCEQNLNHDAMYWYRQDPGQGLRLIYYSQIVNDFQKGDIAEGYSVSREKKESFPLTVTSAQKNPTAFYLCATYRGLPPEAFFGQGTRLTVV.

The J gene is TRBJ1-2, the V gene TRBV6-6; the match to TRBD1 covers 7 bases. The CDR3 has 14 residues. V gave up 5 bases and J gave up 6 bases; unmatched junction bases: 9. Germline V gene data show CDR1 as MNHNY and CDR2 as SVGAGI (reference sequence). The CDR3 loop is CASSTRDSPHGYTF. The CDR3 coding sequence is TGTGCCAGCAGTACCCGGGACAGTCCCCATGGCTACACCTTC.

This chain connects TRBV7-3 to TRBJ1-1; D unresolved. The V gene's germline CDR1 is SGHTA and CDR2 FQGTGA. The CDR3 has 13 amino acids. V lost 1 base to trimming and J lost 11 bases, with 14 bases between them. The CDR3 protein is CASSLSSSTGAFF. As DNA, the CDR3 is TGTGCCAGCAGCTTAAGCTCCTCCACCGGGGCTTTCTTT.

V is TRBV14 and J is TRBJ2-1; D may be TRBD2 (5 bases). Trimming stripped 0 bases from V and 4 bases from J, with 16 bases between. The CDR3 is made up of 17 amino acids. Germline assignment: CDR1 SGHDN and CDR2 FVKESK. DNA for the CDR3: TGTGCCAGCAGCCAAGATGGTAGAATTACGGGGTACAATGAGCAGTTCTTC. It specifies CASSQDGRITGYNEQFF.

The genes are TRBV24-1 and TRBJ2-2; D may be TRBD2 (5 bases). There are 15 residues in the CDR3. V shed 4 bases and J shed 1 base, with 9 bases lying between them. Germline loops: CDR1 KGHDR, CDR2 SFDVKD. The CDR3: CATSETTMNTGELFF. The CDR3 bases are TGTGCCACCAGTGAGACTACCATGAACACCGGGGAGCTGTTTTTT.

V gene TRBV6-2 or TRBV6-3 combines with J gene TRBJ2-7; TRBD2 aligns across 7 bases. V lost 0 bases, J lost 3 bases, and 5 bases stayed unmatched. The CDR3 totals 15 residues. Germline V gives CDR1 MNHEY, CDR2 SVGEGT. The CDR3 sequence is CASSYSGGSVYEQYF. The CDR3 region has the DNA TGTGCCAGCAGTTACTCGGGCGGGAGCGTCTACGAGCAGTACTTC.

J is TRBJ2-7 and V is TRBV5-4, with D possibly being TRBD2 (7 bases). V was pared by 3 bases and J by 6 bases, with 13 bases between. Germline values: CDR1 SGHNT, CDR2 YYREEE (reference sequence). This CDR3 is built from 13 residues. In DNA, the CDR3 is TGTGCCAGCAGCTGGAGGGGGGGGGCCGAGCAGTACTTC. It yields the protein CASSWRGGAEQYF.

This clone was counted a few times. V gene TRBV5-1 combines with J gene TRBJ1-2; D possibly corresponds to TRBD1 (6 bases). The V and J ends lost 0 bases and 6 bases respectively, with 15 bases between them. Germline CDR1 and CDR2: SGHRS and YFSETQ. This CDR3 region has 15 residues. In nucleotides, the CDR3 is TGCGCCAGCAGCTTGGCGGGGGGCAAGGGGGATGGCTACACCTTC. It yields the protein CASSLAGGKGDGYTF. The entire variable domain, with the rest obtained from reference TRBV5-1 and TRBJ1-2, is as follows: KAGVTQTPRYLIKTRGQQVTLSCSPISGHRSVSWYQQTPGQGLQFLFEYFSETQRNKGNFPGRFSGRQFSNSRSEMNVSTLELGDSALYLCASSLAGGKGDGYTFGSGTRLTVV.